The count of the clone carrying this T cell receptor (beta chain) is one. Its target is not known. These data belong to a study of blood T cells in healthy people across ages. CDR3 length: 13 residues. Germline V gives CDR1 SNHLY, CDR2 FYNNEI. With 7 bases removed from V and 0 bases from J, the gap between germline ends came to 7 bases. The people who gave samples were healthy Caucasians from Russia, aged roughly 6 to 100. A J-beta primer mix and a sample-barcoded 5' primer were used in a second PCR of roughly 7 to 12 cycles. Each CDR3 protein gets one entry after TCRdb re-called the 5' RACE reads with MiXCR. The sample carries roughly 2 million distinct CDR3 sequences, less than 50% recorded once. Study outcomes and limitations: Long-lived donors had more naive CD4+ cells and higher diversity than aged donors. Donor CMV status, an unknown factor, possibly confounded changes in expanded clonotypes.

The TCR was taken from a woman between 40 and 55 years old in good health. The source material was blood. The gene calls are TRBV2 and TRBJ1-5; no firm D call. CDR3 amino acids: CASNGNSNQPQHF. The CDR3 DNA sequence: TGTGCCAGCAATGGGAATAGCAATCAGCCCCAGCATTTT.